This TCR beta chain derives from a study of technical replicates of blood from a few donors. The table came from immunoSEQ multiplex PCR; TCRdb's copy has only in-frame clones and leaves some out. The data contain tens of thousands of clones, about 95% of them singletons. The germline V gene has CDR1 MNHEY and CDR2 SVGAGI. V lost 8 bases to trimming and J lost 0 bases, with 14 bases between them. This CDR3 spans 14 amino acids. The sequencing input was PBMCs. J is TRBJ2-7 and V is TRBV6-5; D not resolved. The sequence was collected from a human donor in good health. Some clones in this sample may be carry-over from other donors' samples. The CDR3 is CASAKELSSYEQYF. The CDR3 bases are TGTGCCAGCGCAAAGGAGCTAAGCTCCTACGAGCAGTACTTC.